This TCR beta chain was recorded in a study of T-cell reconstitution after alpha-beta-depleted transplantation in children (dated by TCRdb to about 2016). Regarding the research as a whole: Using TCR repertoire profiling, the study quantitatively followed how T-cell immune reconstitution unfolded in children after TCRalphabeta/CD19-depleted allogeneic hematopoietic cell transplantation.

Many counts were recorded for this clonotype. The clone's antigen remains unknown. No base-level quality is on record; no much larger clone is a single base apart. Library generation was performed with PCR. The instrument was an Illumina HiSeq 2500. TCR library preparation used molecular barcoding, with unique molecular identifiers applied to normalize quantification of the TCRbeta repertoire. Using fastp trimming at Q25 and MiXCR clonotype assembly, TCRdb reanalyzed the public sequencing data and kept in-frame beta chains. Entries are consolidated by CDR3 protein sequence, retaining the most common genes and DNA. Recorded for this sample are about 230,000 distinct CDR3 sequences; under 9.5% of them occurred a single time. The ten largest clones represent around 6.2% of the sample. The receptor was derived from a human donor who donated a stem cell graft to a child with acute lymphoblastic leukemia. The specimen was PBMCs from the stem cell graft donor, collected from the stem cell graft.

CDR3 reads: CASSLGQLNSPLHF. The nucleotide sequence reads as follows: TGTGCCAGCAGTCTCGGACAGCTAAATTCACCCCTCCACTTT. The rearrangement joined TRBV12-3 or TRBV12-4 to TRBJ1-6; perhaps TRBD1 is the D gene, with 6 bases matching. The CDR3 measures 14 amino acids from cysteine to phenylalanine. The retained sequence is limited to the CDR3, 42 bases, with the frame set at the first base. V was cut back by 5 bases and J by 7 bases, leaving a gap of 12 bases between them.